In its sample, the clone carrying this T cell receptor beta chain was seen a few times. The antigen remains undetermined. Reverse transcription of all isolated RNA meant that expressed TCRB transcripts were sequenced. Sequencing used immunoSEQ multiplex PCR; TCRdb keeps in-frame clones, though not all of them. The data show about 700,000 clones, with 10% to 15% seen just once and about 0.02% held by the top ten. The data originate from a study of beta chain features in type 1 diabetes. Findings of the study overall: A moderate, significant TCRB CDR3 shortening appeared in type 1 diabetes across four CD4+ subsets. Sequencing used cDNA, and cells with high TCR expression could therefore be over-represented.

The source is a man between 18 and 29 years old with type 1 diabetes. The specimen sequenced was naive CD4+ T cells from blood.

CDR3 sequence: CASSLQGVGTEAFF. DNA of the CDR3: TGTGCCAGCAGCCTCCAAGGGGTTGGCACTGAAGCTTTCTTT. The chain uses TRBV9 and TRBJ1-1, with D perhaps matching TRBD1 (5 bases). The V end lost 4 bases, the J end lost 4 bases, and 14 bases lay between the germline ends. CDR1 is SGDLS, CDR2 YYNGEE, per germline. CDR3 length: 14 amino acids.